This T cell receptor (beta chain) was retrieved from a study of blood T cell repertoires in COVID-19 (dated by TCRdb to 2020 to 2022). As for the study more broadly: Collaborator samples came from the United States, Italy and Spain and covered acute and convalescent phases of COVID-19. The repertoires were released in a freely available public database intended as a resource for research on the immune response to SARS-CoV-2. The material from the prospective study consisted of cDNA or gDNA derived from T cells, B-cell-depleted T cells, or PBMCs. Sample metadata almost always included a de-identified subject ID, COVID-19 status, age in years and sex. Where HLA class I and class II types were available, the types were taken from metadata supplied by the sample provider, not from assay-based typing. Deeply sampled blood TCRbeta repertoires from subjects exposed to, actively infected with, or recovered from COVID-19 were included in the dataset. The samples were drawn from two sources: the first 160 participants of the ongoing ImmuneRACE study, and fewer than 1,500 subjects contributed by 6 global collaborators. The paper as a whole reports these results and caveats: The amount of clinical and demographic metadata varied by source and participant and was provided uncurated.

Another Seattle source contributed samples from volunteer blood donors who had recovered from COVID-19. Each collaborating institution followed its own protocols to collect whole blood in K2EDTA tubes. Collaborator samples were shipped for TCRbeta analysis as frozen whole blood, isolated PBMCs, or DNA extracted from either sample type. This clone has a single count. The antigen this receptor binds is unknown. Base quality data are lacking; no much larger clone is found one base away. Trimming takes 1 base off V and 2 bases off J; junction bases not matched to a gene: 4. The CDR3 numbers 15 residues from cysteine through phenylalanine. Just the 45-base CDR3 DNA is kept, in frame starting at base 1. CDR1 is given as SGHRS and CDR2 as YFSETQ, both from the germline V gene. TCRbeta CDR3 regions were amplified from genomic DNA by means of the immunoSEQ Assay, a bias-controlled multiplex PCR. On the study's bioinformatics: The number of nucleated cells in each sample was estimated from the amplification of reference gene primers within the assay. To quantify the absolute abundance of each unique TCRbeta CDR3 rearrangement, sequence reads were collapsed and filtered. For each sample, productive Simpson clonality was calculated as the square root of Simpson's diversity index across productive rearrangements. Imported from immuneACCESS, the table was reduced by TCRdb to in-frame sequences with V and J called. These copies leave out some clones; in studies compared against another copy, an unresolved V gene accounts for under half, and the cause of the remainder is not known. The DNA was the basis for D and trimming; V, J and clone size are from that table. This sample has 250,000 to 350,000 clones in its table, and about nine tenths of those were observed once. The leading ten clones occupy 0.85% to 0.95% of the sample.

Sequences were obtained from peripheral blood. Recombination connected TRBV5-1 to TRBJ2-3, with 7 bases aligning to TRBD2. This receptor was identified in a woman in her thirties or forties who had recovered from COVID-19. The nucleotides are TGCGCCAGCAGCTTGCCTAGCGGCCTCACAGATACGCAGTATTTT. Its coded protein is CASSLPSGLTDTQYF.